This paragraph reports one T cell receptor beta chain. This clone was seen more than once but under ten times. It has no known antigen specificity. No qualities accompany the bases; no much larger clone lies one base away. Trimming removed 0 bases from V and 2 bases from J, leaving 21 bases between the germline ends. The CDR3 holds 18 amino acids from the cysteine to the phenylalanine. Just the 54-base CDR3 DNA is kept, in frame starting at base 1. Taken from the germline V gene, the CDR1 and CDR2 loops are SQVTM and ANQGSEA. The time point label here, explained by the study, means: roughly 24 weeks on oral tofacitinib. Explained via the paper, the treatment or condition label denotes: oral pan-JAK inhibitor, 5-10 mg twice daily. Lesional scalp punch biopsies and peripheral blood were collected from alopecia areata patients. PBMCs were isolated by density centrifugation and stained for CD3, CD4 and CD8, after which CD4+ and CD8+ T cells were sorted on a FACSAria.

The method was the immunoSEQ multiplex PCR assay. For TCR sequencing, RNA was extracted from every sample and reverse transcribed into cDNA to serve as template. First-strand cDNA was synthesized using SuperScript III with a 2:1 mix of oligo-dT and random hexamers. Amplification bias was assessed with a synthetic immune receptor repertoire, and residual bias was removed computationally. As for how the authors treated the data: After raw reads were preprocessed to remove errors, the CDR3 was defined following IMGT conventions as running from the conserved cysteine to phenylalanine. Clonality was computed as 1 minus the Shannon entropy, with the entropy normalized by log2 of the number of productive unique TCRs. Whether scalp clones were CD4 or CD8 was inferred by matching scalp TCRbeta sequences against CD4 and CD8 repertoires sorted from blood. Held by TCRdb, this immuneACCESS table contains in-frame sequences only and omits some clones. Under half of the omission traces to an unresolved V gene where checked; the cause of the rest is unknown. The V and J calls and clone size come from that table; D and trimming were worked out from the DNA. For this sample the table gives 90,000 to 120,000 clones, of which over 80% were detected only once. The ten largest clones capture under 25% of the sample.

The sample is drawn from a study of CD8+ T cells in alopecia areata listed by TCRdb under 2018. About the investigation overall: The treated patients took part in an open-label pilot trial in which moderate-to-severe alopecia areata was treated with oral tofacitinib at 5 to 10 mg twice daily. Patients stayed on tofacitinib for 6 to 18 months and then had 6 months of follow-up off drug so that delayed response and recurrence could be assessed. For the treated patients, the SALT score, which quantifies what percentage of scalp surface area is affected, served as the measure of disease severity. High-throughput TCRbeta sequencing was used to examine T cell clonal expansion in alopecia areata in both the C3H/HeJ mouse model and human patients. On the human side, TCRbeta sequencing was run on scalp tissue and on sorted CD4+ and CD8+ peripheral blood T cells from healthy controls and from alopecia areata patients with either patchy or totalis/universalis disease. Biopsies were taken from tofacitinib-treated patients at baseline and at 4 and 24 weeks of treatment, and a later scalp biopsy was taken in several of the tofacitinib-treated patients. Scalp clonality was compared across normal scalp (n=4), patchy alopecia areata scalp (n=8), and alopecia totalis/universalis scalp (n=8). RNA was obtained with the PAXgene miRNA kit for fixed scalp, the miRNeasy kit for PBMCs, and the RNeasy kit for mouse skin. TCRbeta CDR3 regions were amplified by immunoSEQ multiplex PCR with 35 Vbeta forward and 13 Jbeta reverse primers.

The study at large found these results: Resident alphabeta T cells in normal human skin are also sequenced, complicating scalp TCR repertoire analysis, unlike mouse skin dominated by gammadelta T cells. Scalp clonality and the number of expanded CD8+ clones among the top 100 scalp clones were significantly decreased by tofacitinib. Compared with normal scalp, lesional scalp, particularly in alopecia totalis/universalis, had higher clonality and more expanded CD8+ clones, which suggests antigenic drive. Many expanded lesional clones were found to persist in scalp and blood during tofacitinib treatment, and relapse after treatment cessation may be partly explained by this persistence. Because the treated cohort was small and had only one nonresponder, larger studies are needed to examine links between baseline CD8+ expansion and response. Shared TCR sequences between patients were less evident than in mice, which may be partly attributable to HLA diversity in the patient population.

This chain is built from TRBV29-1 and TRBJ2-3; the D segment cannot be called with confidence. The specimen comprised CD8+ T cells sorted from blood, sampled at week 24, from a patient treated with tofacitinib. The receptor's source is a human donor with alopecia areata. For the CDR3, the sequence is CSVEDPTLPIIYTDTQYF. The sequenced DNA is TGCAGCGTTGAAGATCCCACTCTCCCAATAATCTACACAGATACGCAGTATTTT.